Listed below are T cell receptor beta chains from one sample, sequenced in a study of T cell responses to AZD1222 COVID-19 vaccine. Measured with immunoSEQ multiplex PCR; TCRdb has only the in-frame clones, and not every one. Of more than 150,000 clones listed, about 92% are singletons. The sample here was peripheral blood, taken on day 0 of AZD1222 vaccination. These receptors all stem from an adult in good health. Each CDR3 is given with its conserved first and last residue. A D gene is named only where the DNA matches it firmly. Size is omitted from some rows. Given values are once, few, many or a class for expanded clones.

clone size	V gene	J gene	D gene	CDR3 protein	CDR3 DNA
.	TRBV11-2	TRBJ1-3	.	CASSLELGASGNTIYF	TGTGCCAGCAGCTTAGAGCTGGGGGCCTCTGGAAACACCATATATTTT
.	TRBV18	TRBJ1-1	.	CASSPPEGPGVFF	TGTGCCAGCTCACCACCGGAGGGGCCGGGAGTCTTCTTT
.	TRBV6-6	TRBJ2-2	.	CASSYSSAGELFF	TGTGCCAGCAGTTACTCGTCGGCCGGGGAGCTGTTTTTT
.	TRBV4-2	TRBJ1-1	TRBD1	CASSQEPGQGHTEAFF	TGTGCCAGCAGCCAGGAACCGGGACAGGGTCACACTGAAGCTTTCTTT
once	TRBV19	TRBJ1-5	TRBD1	CASRNQGASNQPQHF	TGTGCCAGTAGGAATCAGGGGGCTAGCAATCAGCCCCAGCATTTT
.	TRBV4-3	TRBJ1-5	.	CASSQDITDVTGNQPQHF	TGCGCCAGCAGCCAAGATATAACGGACGTCACGGGCAATCAGCCCCAGCATTTT
.	TRBV9	TRBJ1-1	TRBD1	CASSTRTGGTEAFF	TGTGCCAGCAGCACAAGGACAGGGGGGACTGAAGCTTTCTTT
.	TRBV6-5	TRBJ1-1	.	CASSPGGTEAFF	TGTGCCAGCAGTCCAGGTGGCACTGAAGCTTTCTTT
.	TRBV24-1	TRBJ1-2	.	CATSEKGGWHGYTF	TGTGCCACCAGTGAGAAGGGGGGTTGGCATGGCTACACCTTC
.	TRBV3-1/TRBV3-2	TRBJ2-7	TRBD1	CASSQGDRNLVETYEQYF	TGTGCCAGCAGCCAAGGGGACAGAAATCTCGTGGAGACCTACGAGCAGTACTTC
.	TRBV4-2	TRBJ2-5	TRBD2	CASSQVLAGVLGETQYF	TGTGCCAGCAGCCAAGTTCTAGCGGGAGTGTTAGGAGAGACCCAGTACTTC
.	TRBV5-1	TRBJ1-1	.	CASSSSAMNTEAFF	TGCGCCAGCAGCTCATCGGCGATGAACACTGAAGCTTTCTTT
.	TRBV4-2	TRBJ1-1	.	CASSQEEGVNTEAFF	TGTGCCAGCAGCCAAGAAGAGGGCGTGAACACTGAAGCTTTCTTT
.	TRBV7-2	TRBJ2-5	TRBD1	CASSLGQGQETQYF	TGTGCCAGCAGCTTAGGACAGGGCCAAGAGACCCAGTACTTC
.	TRBV12-3/TRBV12-4	TRBJ1-2	.	CASSLTPLGGYTF	TGTGCCAGCAGTTTAACCCCTTTGGGTGGCTACACCTTC
.	TRBV19	TRBJ1-5	.	CASTPGTAAAQHF	TGTGCCAGTACCCCCGGGACCGCTGCCGCACAGCATTTT
once	TRBV4-1	TRBJ1-2	.	CASSQQDGQSIPIYGYTF	TGCGCCAGCAGCCAACAGGACGGACAGTCCATTCCAATCTATGGCTACACCTTC
.	TRBV5-1	TRBJ2-7	.	CASSRDPYEQYF	TGCGCCAGCAGCAGAGATCCCTACGAGCAGTACTTC
.	TRBV29-1	TRBJ1-1	.	CSVGGTVNIGLIPEAFF	TGCAGCGTTGGGGGGACCGTTAACATCGGGCTGATACCTGAAGCTTTCTTT
few	TRBV24-1	TRBJ1-5	.	CATSEDRTDQPQHF	TGTGCCACCAGTGAGGACCGGACGGATCAGCCCCAGCATTTT
.	TRBV11-1	TRBJ2-1	TRBD2	CASSFLAGEAGEQFF	TGTGCCAGCAGCTTTTTAGCGGGAGAGGCGGGTGAGCAGTTCTTC
.	TRBV12-3/TRBV12-4	TRBJ1-2	.	CASSLSRNYGYTF	TGTGCCAGCAGTTTAAGTCGAAACTATGGCTACACCTTC
once	TRBV9	TRBJ2-1	.	CASSTPGGEQFF	TGTGCCAGCAGCACCCCCGGGGGTGAGCAGTTCTTC
.	TRBV14	TRBJ2-1	.	CASSQVGFSGNEQFF	TGTGCCAGCAGCCAAGTGGGATTTAGCGGCAATGAGCAGTTCTTC
.	TRBV19	TRBJ2-3	TRBD2	CASSPSGLAGGFAPDTQYF	TGTGCCAGTAGTCCCAGTGGACTAGCGGGAGGATTCGCTCCGGATACGCAGTATTTT
.	TRBV7-9	TRBJ2-7	.	CASGPGTSYEQYF	TGTGCCAGCGGCCCCGGGACATCCTACGAGCAGTACTTC
.	TRBV10-3	TRBJ1-3	.	CAISDSGNTIYF	TGTGCCATCAGTGATTCAGGAAACACCATATATTTT
.	TRBV27	TRBJ2-3	.	CASSFQRTDTQYF	TGTGCCAGCAGTTTTCAGCGCACAGATACGCAGTATTTT
.	TRBV3-1/TRBV3-2	TRBJ1-6	TRBD1	CASTPGQGVSPLHF	TGTGCCAGCACCCCGGGACAGGGCGTTTCACCCCTCCACTTT